The present TCR beta chain was sequenced within a study of T cell repertoires in cytomegalovirus infection. Findings and caveats of the study: Individuals carrying CMV plus the relevant HLA were identified by cumulative frequency of public TCR beta families. The study found HLA-C-restricted CMV-specific TCR beta clonotypes dominating the ex vivo response.

This clonotype came up many times. Antigen: not known. TCRdb re-analysed the reads in MiXCR, keeping a single row per CDR3 protein. Here the sample spans 150,000 to 200,000 distinct CDR3 sequences, around 15% being singletons. This clonotype was obtained from a human donor in good health (CMV status not recorded). Some clones in this sample may be carry-over from other donors' samples. What was sequenced was PBMCs.

The CDR3 DNA reads as TGTGCCAGCAGTTTATCGGTTTTTGAGACCCAGTACTTC. This translates into CASSLSVFETQYF. V is TRBV28 and J is TRBJ2-5; D ambiguous. Germline V gene data show CDR1 as MDHEN and CDR2 as SYDVKM. The V gene lost 1 base and the J gene lost 5 bases, with 8 bases spanning the gap. This CDR3 is 13 amino acids long.